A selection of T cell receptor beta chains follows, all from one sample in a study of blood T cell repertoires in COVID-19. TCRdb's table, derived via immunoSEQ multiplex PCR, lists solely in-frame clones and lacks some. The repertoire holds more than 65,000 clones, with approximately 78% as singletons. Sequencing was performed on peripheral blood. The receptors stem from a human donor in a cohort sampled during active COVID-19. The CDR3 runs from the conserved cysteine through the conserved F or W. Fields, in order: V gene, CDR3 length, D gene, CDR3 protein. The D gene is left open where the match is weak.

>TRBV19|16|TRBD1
CASSVYRDRATYEQYF
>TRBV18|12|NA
CASSPQGETQYF
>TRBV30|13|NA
CAWSPNVAGGYTF
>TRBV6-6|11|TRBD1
CASSSGGEQYF
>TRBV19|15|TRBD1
CASRDRGEGYNEQFF
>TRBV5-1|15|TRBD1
CASRSGTGANSPLHF
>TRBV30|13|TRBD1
CACPDRVNYGYTF
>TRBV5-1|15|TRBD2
CASSLGLAGGYEQYF
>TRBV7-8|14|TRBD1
CASSNRGPSAPQHF
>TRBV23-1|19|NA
CASSQPLRSMGLVDQPQHF
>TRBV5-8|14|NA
CASSLEGDTYEQYF
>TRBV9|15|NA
CASSALQDSGNTIYF
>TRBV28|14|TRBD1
CASSPRGRITEAFF
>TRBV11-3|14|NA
CASSEQGSYNEQFF
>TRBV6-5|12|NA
CASRGGRVEQYF
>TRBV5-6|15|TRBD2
CASSRPGTSSDTQYF
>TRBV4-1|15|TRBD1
CASTRGPGGSYEQYF
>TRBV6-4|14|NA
CASRAEGSTGELFF
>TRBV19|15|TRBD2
CASSAMFSGTYEQYF
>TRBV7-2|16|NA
CASSLVPGGRSLGYTF
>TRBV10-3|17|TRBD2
CAISSGTSGGNQETQYF
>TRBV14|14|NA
CASSQETGPHGYTF
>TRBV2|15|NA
CASSVRAGAGEKLFF
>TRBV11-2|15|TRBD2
CASSSLAGGDYEQYF
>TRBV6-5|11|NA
CASRASAEAFF
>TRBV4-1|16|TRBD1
CASSQAGTGSFSGYTF
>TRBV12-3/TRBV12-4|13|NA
CASNLREGTPVHF
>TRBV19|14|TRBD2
CASSISGGDYEQYF
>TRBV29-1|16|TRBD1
CSAQIRGRGANEKLFF
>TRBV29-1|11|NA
CSVEREGKLFF
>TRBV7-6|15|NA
CASSFRTQRGTEAFF
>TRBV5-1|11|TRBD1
CASSSDREAFF
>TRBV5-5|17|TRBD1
CASSSGTGDTGNQPQHF
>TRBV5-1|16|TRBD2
CASSLGLAGRTDTQYF
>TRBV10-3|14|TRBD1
CATETGGSTGELFF
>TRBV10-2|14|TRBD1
CASRGQGANSPLHF
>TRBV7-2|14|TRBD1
CASSTQGILQPQHF
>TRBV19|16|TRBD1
CASSTRQGTGANVLTF
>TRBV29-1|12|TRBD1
CSVGQGTRGYTF
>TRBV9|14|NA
CASSGGQPNQPQHF
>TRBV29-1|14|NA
CSVELVATTGELFF
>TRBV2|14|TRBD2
CASRGLANTGELFF
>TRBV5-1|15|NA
CASSSAGVSHEKLFF
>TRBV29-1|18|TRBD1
CSVATGAAISSGANVLTF
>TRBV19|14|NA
CASSGSTITDTQYF
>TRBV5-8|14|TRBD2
CASSRTRNYETQYF
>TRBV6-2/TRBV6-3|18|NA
CASSYPSRHKTTFYGYTF
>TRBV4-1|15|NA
CASSHFKGNAGELFF
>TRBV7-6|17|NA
CASSLSWVGQLNTEAFF
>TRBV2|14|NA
CASSVLEGAGEQYF
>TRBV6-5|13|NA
CASTQVRQETQYF
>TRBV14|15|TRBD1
CASSQRTGLRNTIYF
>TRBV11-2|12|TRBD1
CANPQGEETQYF
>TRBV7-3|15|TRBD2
CASSSTSGGYNEQFF
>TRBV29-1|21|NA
CSVGLMATVEGGYSGANVLTF